The next 17 T cell receptor beta chains were all read from a single sample in a study of blood T cell repertoires in COVID-19. This table comes from immunoSEQ multiplex PCR, and its TCRdb copy is limited to in-frame clones, with some not included. Of some 98,000 clones in the sample, more than 65% were seen once. Sequencing input: peripheral blood. Every receptor here comes from a man in his sixties with acute or convalescent COVID-19.

The count of this clone is one. The J gene is TRBJ2-5, the V gene TRBV3-1 (or the pseudogene TRBV3-2); 9 positions match TRBD2. Germline V lookup: CDR1 LGHDT, CDR2 YNNKEL (reference sequence). The ends lost 5 bases at V and 4 bases at J; junction bases unmatched: 8. The CDR3 sequence is 15 residues long. The CDR3 DNA reads TGTGCCAGCAGCGCGAGAGAAGCGGGAGGAGAGACCCAGTACTTC. Translation gives CASSAREAGGETQYF.

CDR3 sequence: CASSYLAGGYNEQFF. CDR3 DNA: TGTGCCAGCAGTTACCTAGCGGGGGGGTATAATGAGCAGTTCTTC. The chain recombines TRBV6-2 or TRBV6-3 with TRBJ2-1, with 12 positions matching TRBD2. The CDR3 is 15 amino acids. Germline CDR1 reads MNHEY; CDR2 reads SVGEGT. With V trimmed by 2 bases and J by 7 bases, 3 bases remained unmatched.

The chain couples TRBV25-1 to TRBJ1-6, with a possible D match to TRBD1 (5 bases). Germline V CDR1 and CDR2: MGHDK, SYGVNS. V was clipped by 2 bases and J by 13 bases, with 21 bases between them. There are 16 residues in the CDR3. In nucleotides, the CDR3 is TGTGCCAGCAGTGAAATGGGGGGAAGGAGGATCGCGCCCCTCCACTTT. As protein: CASSEMGGRRIAPLHF.

V gene TRBV3-1 (or the pseudogene TRBV3-2) combines with J gene TRBJ1-4; D gene uncertain. This CDR3 spans 16 amino acids. Germline CDR1 reads LGHDT; CDR2 reads YNNKEL (reference sequence). Trimming took 0 bases from V and 8 from J, leaving 16 bases between them. This chain's CDR3 is CASSQDLAGGKEKLFF. CDR3 DNA sequence: TGTGCCAGCAGCCAAGATCTAGCAGGTGGAAAAGAAAAACTGTTTTTT.

This chain links TRBV29-1 with TRBJ2-5, with 8 bases lining up with TRBD1. CDR1 is SQVTM and CDR2 is ANQGSEA in the germline V gene. This CDR3 has 13 residues. The J segment lost 4 bases and the V segment lost 6 bases, leaving 7 bases of the junction unmatched. CDR3 coding DNA: TGCAGCGTCGTACTAGGACAGGGAGAGACCCAGTACTTC. Its protein product is CSVVLGQGETQYF.

This rearrangement joins TRBV3-1 (or the pseudogene TRBV3-2) to TRBJ2-2; 9 positions match TRBD1. The CDR3 runs to 16 residues. Germline CDR1 and CDR2: LGHDT and YNNKEL (reference sequence). J was trimmed by 4 bases and V by 2 bases; bases with no gene match: 5. For the CDR3, the DNA is TGTGCCAGCAGCCAACCCGGGACAGGGAGCACCGGGGAGCTGTTTTTT. Translating gives CASSQPGTGSTGELFF.

In this sample, this clone turned up a few times. The genes are TRBV9 and TRBJ1-1, with D maybe TRBD1 (6 bases). V lost 3 bases and J 4 bases, leaving 16 bases between the germline ends. The CDR3 consists of 15 residues. Germline assignment: CDR1 SGDLS and CDR2 YYNGEE. CDR3 region: CASSAEGGRGTEAFF. The CDR3 DNA reads TGTGCCAGCAGCGCCGAGGGGGGGAGAGGCACTGAAGCTTTCTTT.

The V and J genes are TRBV27 and TRBJ2-1; no clear D gene. V lost 3 bases to trimming and J lost 7 bases, with 4 bases between them. The CDR3 spans 11 residues. The germline gives CDR1 MNHEY, CDR2 SMNVEV (reference sequence). The CDR3 sequence is CASSFGNEQFF. CDR3 bases: TGTGCCAGCAGTTTCGGTAATGAGCAGTTCTTC.

This clone was picked up many times. The chain is built from TRBV11-2 and TRBJ2-3; D not certain. The length of the CDR3 is 14 residues. Per germline, CDR1 SGHAT and CDR2 FQNNGV. Trimming cost V 0 bases and J 4 bases, with 8 bases left between them. CDR3: CASSLEAVADTQYF. In DNA form, the CDR3 reads TGTGCCAGCAGCTTAGAGGCCGTCGCAGATACGCAGTATTTT.

This chain connects TRBV6-7 to TRBJ1-2; D may be TRBD1 (6 bases). TRBV6-7 is reported as an ORF; its role is uncertain. CDR3 length: 20 amino acids. V was pared by 5 bases and J by 1 base, with 29 bases between. DNA of the CDR3: TGTGCCAGCAGTCTACAGGGCCCTCGAACGATGAGTGGACTTAACTATGGCTACACCTTC. Protein product: CASSLQGPRTMSGLNYGYTF.

A few counts support this clone. The rearrangement uses TRBV9 and TRBJ1-2; the D gene is possibly TRBD1 (5 bases). The CDR3 consists of 13 residues. Trimming shortened V by 6 bases and J by 2 bases, and 11 bases separated the two germline ends. CDR1 SGDLS and CDR2 YYNGEE come from the germline V gene. CDR3 protein: CASTREGNYGYTF. The CDR3 DNA sequence: TGTGCCAGCACAAGGGAGGGGAACTATGGCTACACCTTC.

The chain recombines TRBV2 with TRBJ2-1; perhaps TRBD1 as D (6 bases). The CDR3 runs 15 residues. V gave up 6 bases and J gave up 4 bases, with 16 bases separating them. CDR1 is SNHLY, CDR2 FYNNEI, per germline. CDR3 bases: TGTGCCAGCAGAGTAACCGGGACATTTTACAATGAGCAGTTCTTC. Amino acid sequence: CASRVTGTFYNEQFF.

J is TRBJ2-3 and V is TRBV5-1, with 7 positions matching TRBD1. V shed 1 base and J 4 bases; nucleotides not matched to a gene: 6. Germline CDR1 and CDR2: SGHRS and YFSETQ. This CDR3 is 15 amino acids long. The CDR3 loop is CASSLTGETADTQYF. Written as DNA, the CDR3 is TGCGCCAGCAGCTTGACAGGGGAAACGGCAGATACGCAGTATTTT.

The chain joins TRBV10-2 to TRBJ2-5; D perhaps matches TRBD2 (6 bases). CDR1 and CDR2 from the germline V gene are WSHSY and SAAADI. Trimming cost V 8 bases and J 1 base, with 8 bases left between them. CDR3 length equals 12 residues. CDR3 bases: TGCGCCAGCGGGGGGATCCAAGAGACCCAGTACTTC. As protein: CASGGIQETQYF.

The rearrangement uses TRBV12-5 and TRBJ1-5; D gene uncertain. Trimming took 3 bases from V and 3 from J, leaving 12 bases between them. Germline V gene sequence: CDR1 LGHNT, CDR2 FRNRAP. The CDR3 is 15 amino acids. The CDR3 sequence is CASGFGEVSNQPQHF. CDR3 DNA sequence: TGTGCTAGTGGTTTCGGGGAGGTTTCCAATCAGCCCCAGCATTTT. Drawing the rest from reference TRBV12-5 and TRBJ1-5, the complete variable domain is DARVTQTPRHKVTEMGQEVTMRCQPILGHNTVFWYRQTMMQGLELLAYFRNRAPLDDSGMPKDRFSAEMPDATLATLKIQPSEPRDSAVYFCASGFGEVSNQPQHFGDGTRLSIL.

The chain recombines TRBV5-1 with TRBJ1-3; a weak D match, TRBD1 (5 bases). Trimming took 2 bases from V and 1 from J, leaving 19 bases between them. Looked up from germline, CDR1 is SGHRS and CDR2 is YFSETQ. The CDR3 is 18 residues long. The CDR3 DNA is TGCGCCAGCAGCTTAAACCCCCTTACGCAGGGATCTGGAAACACCATATATTTT. It translates to CASSLNPLTQGSGNTIYF. The full variable domain, rest sourced from reference TRBV5-1 and TRBJ1-3, is KAGVTQTPRYLIKTRGQQVTLSCSPISGHRSVSWYQQTPGQGLQFLFEYFSETQRNKGNFPGRFSGRQFSNSRSEMNVSTLELGDSALYLCASSLNPLTQGSGNTIYFGEGSWLTVV.

V is TRBV19 and J is TRBJ1-5; D uncertain. CDR3 length: 15 amino acids. The V gene lost 5 bases and the J gene lost 5 bases, with 16 bases spanning the gap. CDR1 and CDR2 (germline): LNHDA, SQIVND (reference sequence). CDR3: CASSALRKEHQPQHF. The CDR3 DNA reads as TGTGCCAGTAGTGCACTAAGAAAAGAACATCAGCCCCAGCATTTT.